What follows are 17 T cell receptor beta chains derived from one specimen sequenced in a study of cytomegalovirus exposure and HLA in healthy donors. The PCR had 60 Vbeta and 13 Jbeta primers. Produced via immunoSEQ multiplex PCR; TCRdb's table is partial and in-frame only. The repertoire holds roughly 200,000 clones, about three quarters seen once, with approximately 2% in the top ten. The sequencing sample was made of PBMCs. The receptors shown here come from a young woman in good health and CMV-seropositive.

The chain joins TRBV6-1 to TRBJ2-2, with a weak D call TRBD2 (6 bases). The CDR3 sequence is 14 residues long. Trimming left V 3 bases short and J 5 bases short, with 10 bases between. Germline V gives CDR1 MNHNS, CDR2 SASEGT. The CDR3 reads CASSDSGGTGELFF. Written as DNA, the CDR3 is TGTGCCAGCAGTGATTCTGGGGGGACCGGGGAGCTGTTTTTT.

The gene calls are TRBV19 and TRBJ2-1, with 13 bases matching TRBD2. CDR1 and CDR2 (germline): LNHDA, SQIVND (reference sequence). This CDR3 has 13 amino acids. CDR3 residues: CVSRLAGGREQFF. In DNA, the CDR3 is TGTGTCAGCCGACTAGCGGGGGGCCGTGAGCAGTTCTTC.

The chain links TRBV25-1 to TRBJ1-1, with D uncertain. The CDR3 has 13 residues. Germline CDR1 and CDR2: MGHDK and SYGVNS. With 5 bases removed from V and 3 bases from J, the gap between germline ends came to 10 bases. CDR3 bases: TGTGCCAGCAGTTTCTCAGTCGACACTGAAGCTTTCTTT. Translated: CASSFSVDTEAFF.

The CDR3 protein is CASRSGLAEPNEQFF. CDR3 sequence (DNA): TGTGCCAGCAGAAGCGGCCTAGCGGAGCCCAATGAGCAGTTCTTC. The V gene is TRBV2, the J gene TRBJ2-1; 7 bases are shared with TRBD2. Unmatched junction bases numbered 11, after V lost 6 bases and J lost 6 bases. Germline-derived CDR1 and CDR2 are SNHLY and FYNNEI. This CDR3 spans 15 amino acids.

The chain employs TRBV29-1 and TRBJ2-7; 7 bases map to TRBD2. The CDR3 has 14 amino acids. The junction had 11 bases not matched to a gene; V was cut back by 5 bases and J by 4 bases. Germline V gene sequence: CDR1 SQVTM, CDR2 ANQGSEA. The CDR3, as DNA: TGCAGCGTTAATCCGGGACTAAACTCGTACGAGCAGTACTTC. Translating gives CSVNPGLNSYEQYF.

The V and J genes are TRBV2 and TRBJ1-2, with a weak D call TRBD1 (6 bases). Looked up from germline, CDR1 is SNHLY and CDR2 is FYNNEI. V lost 4 bases, J lost 5 bases, and 11 bases lay in between. The CDR3 spans 13 residues. The CDR3 sequence is CASSVYGQYGYTF. DNA for the CDR3: TGTGCCAGCAGTGTATATGGACAGTATGGCTACACCTTC.

This clone was detected a few times. The same CDR3 can be traced to other DNA sequences in this sample. The chain joins TRBV28 to TRBJ1-1; D gene unclear. The germline V gene encodes CDR1 MDHEN and CDR2 SYDVKM. Trimming cost V 2 bases and J 1 base, with 8 bases left between them. This CDR3 spans 14 amino acids. The CDR3 region has the DNA TGTGCCAGCAGTTTAAGAGGAGAGAACACTGAAGCTTTCTTT. Residues: CASSLRGENTEAFF.

This chain connects TRBV27 to TRBJ2-3; D perhaps matches TRBD2 (6 bases). V lost 6 bases to trimming and J lost 0 bases, with 13 bases between them. This CDR3 has 15 amino acids. Germline V gene sequence: CDR1 MNHEY, CDR2 SMNVEV (reference sequence). CDR3 loop: CASRYSGTSTDTQYF. CDR3 sequence (DNA): TGTGCCAGCAGGTACTCAGGGACTAGCACAGATACGCAGTATTTT.

The chain couples TRBV2 to TRBJ2-3; a weak D match, TRBD2 (5 bases). Germline V gene data show CDR1 as SNHLY and CDR2 as FYNNEI. V was pared by 6 bases and J by 1 base, with 11 bases between. This CDR3 contains 14 residues. The CDR3 DNA is TGTGCCAGCAGCCTCGGACTCGGCACAGATACGCAGTATTTT. Protein product: CASSLGLGTDTQYF.

This chain's CDR3 is CASGTGAYGYTF. The CDR3 bases are TGTGCCAGCGGGACAGGGGCGTATGGCTACACCTTC. This chain links TRBV11-2 with TRBJ1-2, with 10 positions matching TRBD1. This CDR3 is 12 amino acids long. V shed 8 bases, J shed 5 bases, and the junction held 2 bases outside the gene matches. Germline V gene lookup returns CDR1 SGHAT and CDR2 FQNNGV.

The chain has TRBV16 and TRBJ1-5, with D perhaps TRBD1 (5 bases). The CDR3 is 17 amino acids. CDR1 KGHSY and CDR2 FQNENV come from the germline V gene. The V end was cut by 1 base, the J end by 4 bases, with 17 bases between. The CDR3: CASSQWAVVGRNQPQHF. CDR3 nucleotides: TGTGCCAGCAGCCAATGGGCGGTGGTGGGGCGGAATCAGCCCCAGCATTTT.

This clone was seen more than once but under ten times. The chain is built from TRBV28 and TRBJ1-2; D gene unclear. This CDR3 comprises 12 residues. V lost 5 bases and J lost 5, with 9 bases in between. CDR1 and CDR2 (germline): MDHEN, SYDVKM. CDR3 region: CASSLDGYGYTF. CDR3 bases: TGTGCCAGCAGTCTCGACGGGTATGGCTACACCTTC.

The gene calls are TRBV6-5 and TRBJ1-5; D gene ambiguous. Trimming shortened V by 7 bases and J by 7 bases, and 11 bases separated the two germline ends. Per germline, CDR1 MNHEY and CDR2 SVGAGI. This CDR3 is built from 12 residues. Here the CDR3 DNA reads TGTGCCAGCATCCCCGGAGGACAGCCCCAGCATTTT. Amino acid sequence: CASIPGGQPQHF.

This clone came up a few times. V gene TRBV27 combines with J gene TRBJ2-7, with 7 bases that match TRBD1. From germline, CDR1 is MNHEY and CDR2 SMNVEV (reference sequence). V shed 8 bases, J shed 8 bases, and the junction held 9 bases outside the gene matches. The CDR3 has 12 residues. The CDR3: CASGEQGLKQYF. In nucleotides, the CDR3 is TGTGCCAGCGGGGAACAGGGGCTCAAGCAGTACTTC.

Turning to this clone: This sample includes further DNA sequences coding for the same CDR3. The V and J genes are TRBV7-9 and TRBJ2-5, with 11 nucleotides matching TRBD2. Germline values: CDR1 SEHNR, CDR2 FQNEAQ (reference sequence). This CDR3 contains 14 residues. The V and J ends lost 2 bases and 4 bases, in that order; junction bases with no gene match: 0. The CDR3 DNA reads TGTGCCAGCAGCTTACTAGCGGGGGGAGAGACCCAGTACTTC. Translated: CASSLLAGGETQYF.

This clone has just one count. The chain joins TRBV28 to TRBJ1-2; 11 bases fit TRBD1. The V gene's germline CDR1 is MDHEN and CDR2 SYDVKM. V shed 5 bases and J 8 bases; nucleotides not matched to a gene: 10. The CDR3 extends over 15 amino acids. The CDR3 here is CASSLQGQGAGGYTF. For the CDR3, the DNA is TGTGCCAGCAGTCTCCAAGGACAGGGGGCAGGAGGCTACACCTTC.

The chain combines TRBV29-1 with TRBJ1-1, with D maybe TRBD1 (6 bases). The CDR3 contains 13 residues. With 7 bases removed from V and 6 bases from J, the gap between germline ends came to 18 bases. Germline CDR1 and CDR2: SQVTM and ANQGSEA. DNA of the CDR3: TGCAGCGCCATAGGACAGTTCGGCTCTGAAGCTTTCTTT. This translates into CSAIGQFGSEAFF.